The next 5 T cell receptor beta chains were all read from a single sample in a study of T cell changes during pregnancy in multiple sclerosis. Method: immunoSEQ multiplex PCR; TCRdb's copy keeps in-frame clones and lacks some. Altogether about 67,000 clones are present, about nine tenths being singletons, with the ten largest covering more than 1.4%. Sample: peripheral blood, taken in the third trimester of pregnancy. The receptor source for this set is a female donor with multiple sclerosis, enrolled in a pregnancy study.

The gene calls are TRBV5-1 and TRBJ1-1, with D hard to call. Trimming removed 3 bases at V and 7 bases at J, with 13 bases between. Germline V CDR1 and CDR2: SGHRS, YFSETQ. This CDR3 is 13 amino acids long. In DNA form, the CDR3 reads TGCGCCAGCAGCTCTCAGGTCGGATATGAAGCTTTCTTT. Its translation: CASSSQVGYEAFF.

The CDR3 region has the DNA TGTGCCAGCAGCTTGGGCCGAGGCGGGAAAAACATTCAGTACTTC. Translation: CASSLGRGGKNIQYF. This chain links TRBV13 with TRBJ2-4; TRBD2 is a possible D gene (5 bases). From germline, CDR1 is PRHDT and CDR2 FYEKMQ (reference sequence). The V end was cut by 3 bases, the J end by 4 bases, with 13 bases between. This CDR3 is built from 15 residues.

The chain employs TRBV7-8 and TRBJ2-5, with 7 bases identical to TRBD1. J gave up 2 bases and V 2 bases, and 8 bases lay outside the gene matches. Per germline, CDR1 SGHVS and CDR2 FQNEAQ. CDR3 length: 16 amino acids. CDR3 region: CASSLSPGTAQETQYF. DNA for the CDR3: TGTGCCAGCAGCTTATCGCCCGGGACAGCTCAAGAGACCCAGTACTTC.

V and J are TRBV30 and TRBJ1-4; 9 positions agree with TRBD1. V dropped 4 bases and J dropped 6; count of bases not matched to a gene: 6. The CDR3 length is 14 residues. CDR1 and CDR2 from the germline V gene are GTSNPN and SVGIG (reference sequence). The CDR3 loop reads CAWTFRDRDEKLFF. DNA of the CDR3: TGTGCCTGGACTTTCCGGGACAGGGATGAAAAACTGTTTTTT.

This chain joins TRBV9 and TRBJ2-1, with TRBD2 matching 15 bases. CDR3 length: 15 amino acids. Germline trimming cut 3 bases from V and 12 bases from J; bases unmatched to any gene: 7. CDR1 SGDLS and CDR2 YYNGEE come from the germline V gene. In DNA form, the CDR3 reads TGTGCCAGCAGCGGCGGACTAGCGGGAGGGAGTCGGCAGTTCTTC. Its protein is CASSGGLAGGSRQFF.